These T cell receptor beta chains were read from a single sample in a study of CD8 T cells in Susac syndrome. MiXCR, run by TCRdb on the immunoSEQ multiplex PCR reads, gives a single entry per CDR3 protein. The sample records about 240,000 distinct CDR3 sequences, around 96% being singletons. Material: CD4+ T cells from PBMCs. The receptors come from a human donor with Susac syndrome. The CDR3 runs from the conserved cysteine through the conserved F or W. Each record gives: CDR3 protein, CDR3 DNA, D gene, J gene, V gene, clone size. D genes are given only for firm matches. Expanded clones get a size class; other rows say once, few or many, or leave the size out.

cdr3_aa: CSVARGRETQYF
cdr3_nt: TGCAGCGTTGCACGGGGGCGAGAGACCCAGTACTTC
d_call: -
j_call: TRBJ2-5
v_call: TRBV29-1
clone_size: -

cdr3_aa: CASRASGANVLTF
cdr3_nt: TGTGCCAGCAGGGCTTCTGGGGCCAACGTCCTGACTTTC
d_call: -
j_call: TRBJ2-6
v_call: TRBV6-6
clone_size: few

cdr3_aa: CASSQERRRASGISSSYEQYF
cdr3_nt: TGCGCCAGCAGCCAAGAACGCCGCCGGGCTAGCGGGATCAGCAGCTCCTACGAGCAGTACTTC
d_call: TRBD2
j_call: TRBJ2-7
v_call: TRBV4-1
clone_size: -

cdr3_aa: CASSYFRSTTGELFF
cdr3_nt: TGTGCCAGCAGTTACTTCCGTTCTACCACCGGGGAGCTGTTTTTT
d_call: -
j_call: TRBJ2-2
v_call: TRBV6-5
clone_size: once

cdr3_aa: CSAIHLIGGSYNEQFF
cdr3_nt: TGCAGTGCTATTCACCTGATAGGCGGCTCCTACAATGAGCAGTTCTTC
d_call: -
j_call: TRBJ2-1
v_call: TRBV20-1
clone_size: -

cdr3_aa: CASSEKRAGANVLTF
cdr3_nt: TGTGCCAGCAGTGAAAAACGGGCCGGGGCCAACGTCCTGACTTTC
d_call: -
j_call: TRBJ2-6
v_call: TRBV2
clone_size: -

cdr3_aa: CASSLVDRQNNQPQHF
cdr3_nt: TGTGCCAGCAGCTTAGTTGACCGGCAGAACAATCAGCCCCAGCATTTT
d_call: -
j_call: TRBJ1-5
v_call: TRBV7-9
clone_size: -

cdr3_aa: CASSTLASSTDTQYF
cdr3_nt: TGTGCCAGCAGTACACTAGCCTCGAGCACAGATACGCAGTATTTT
d_call: -
j_call: TRBJ2-3
v_call: TRBV2
clone_size: -

cdr3_aa: CASRPGQGPEAFF
cdr3_nt: TGTGCCAGCAGACCGGGACAGGGGCCTGAAGCTTTCTTT
d_call: TRBD1
j_call: TRBJ1-1
v_call: TRBV12-3/TRBV12-4
clone_size: once

cdr3_aa: CASSILAGDRGVDEQYF
cdr3_nt: TGTGCCAGCAGTATACTAGCGGGAGATCGGGGGGTCGACGAGCAGTACTTC
d_call: TRBD2
j_call: TRBJ2-7
v_call: TRBV6-5
clone_size: -

cdr3_aa: CASSFHFGDPNYGYTF
cdr3_nt: TGTGCCAGCAGTTTTCATTTCGGGGACCCTAACTATGGCTACACCTTC
d_call: -
j_call: TRBJ1-2
v_call: TRBV12-3/TRBV12-4
clone_size: -

cdr3_aa: CASSQQGTETEAFF
cdr3_nt: TGTGCCAGCAGCCAACAGGGAACGGAGACTGAAGCTTTCTTT
d_call: -
j_call: TRBJ1-1
v_call: TRBV2
clone_size: -

cdr3_aa: CASSPDRTYGYTF
cdr3_nt: TGTGCCAGCAGCCCGGACAGGACCTATGGCTACACCTTC
d_call: TRBD1
j_call: TRBJ1-2
v_call: TRBV5-4
clone_size: -

cdr3_aa: CAWSVRYNYNEQFF
cdr3_nt: TGTGCCTGGAGTGTAAGGTACAATTACAATGAGCAGTTCTTC
d_call: -
j_call: TRBJ2-1
v_call: TRBV30
clone_size: -

cdr3_aa: CSAYPPQTEELFF
cdr3_nt: TGCAGTGCTTACCCACCCCAGACCGAGGAGCTGTTTTTT
d_call: -
j_call: TRBJ2-2
v_call: TRBV20-1
clone_size: -

cdr3_aa: CSARGLGNEQFF
cdr3_nt: TGCAGTGCTAGAGGACTAGGGAATGAGCAGTTCTTC
d_call: -
j_call: TRBJ2-1
v_call: TRBV20-1
clone_size: -

cdr3_aa: CASSLSPGGRYNEQFF
cdr3_nt: TGTGCCAGCAGCTTGTCTCCGGGAGGGCGTTACAATGAGCAGTTCTTC
d_call: TRBD2
j_call: TRBJ2-1
v_call: TRBV7-6
clone_size: -

cdr3_aa: CASSQVVWGVGQPQHF
cdr3_nt: TGCGCCAGCAGCCAAGTCGTGTGGGGGGTCGGGCAGCCCCAGCATTTT
d_call: -
j_call: TRBJ1-5
v_call: TRBV4-1
clone_size: -

cdr3_aa: CASSPLLETQYF
cdr3_nt: TGTGCCAGCTCACCACTCTTGGAGACCCAGTACTTC
d_call: -
j_call: TRBJ2-5
v_call: TRBV18
clone_size: few

cdr3_aa: CASSQIPGAGNTIYF
cdr3_nt: TGCGCCAGCAGCCAAATCCCAGGGGCTGGAAACACCATATATTTT
d_call: -
j_call: TRBJ1-3
v_call: TRBV4-1
clone_size: -

cdr3_aa: CSARPTSGYQETQYF
cdr3_nt: TGCAGTGCTAGACCGACTAGCGGGTACCAAGAGACCCAGTACTTC
d_call: TRBD2
j_call: TRBJ2-5
v_call: TRBV20-1
clone_size: -

cdr3_aa: CASSSKSNTEAFF
cdr3_nt: TGTGCCAGTAGTTCAAAAAGCAACACTGAAGCTTTCTTT
d_call: -
j_call: TRBJ1-1
v_call: TRBV19
clone_size: -

cdr3_aa: CASSQKQGPGNIQYF
cdr3_nt: TGTGCCAGCAGCCAAAAACAGGGCCCGGGGAACATTCAGTACTTC
d_call: -
j_call: TRBJ2-4
v_call: TRBV3-1
clone_size: -

cdr3_aa: CASSRDSGTFYGYTF
cdr3_nt: TGTGCCAGCAGTCGGGACTCCGGGACCTTCTATGGCTACACCTTC
d_call: -
j_call: TRBJ1-2
v_call: TRBV6-1
clone_size: few

cdr3_aa: CASSQDRYGTQYF
cdr3_nt: TGTGCCAGCAGCCAAGATCGGTACGGGACCCAGTACTTC
d_call: -
j_call: TRBJ2-5
v_call: TRBV3-1
clone_size: -

cdr3_aa: CASSRVHYGYTF
cdr3_nt: TGTGCCAGCAGCCGGGTTCACTATGGCTACACCTTC
d_call: -
j_call: TRBJ1-2
v_call: TRBV2
clone_size: -

cdr3_aa: CASSGGKGTNYGYTF
cdr3_nt: TGTGCCAGCAGCGGAGGGAAGGGGACTAACTATGGCTACACCTTC
d_call: -
j_call: TRBJ1-2
v_call: TRBV21-1
clone_size: -

cdr3_aa: CSARPGQGSNQSQHF
cdr3_nt: TGCAGTGCTAGACCGGGACAGGGGAGCAATCAGTCCCAGCATTTT
d_call: TRBD1
j_call: TRBJ1-5
v_call: TRBV20-1
clone_size: once

cdr3_aa: CSINPPDRDGGYTF
cdr3_nt: TGCAGTATCAATCCACCTGACAGGGATGGTGGCTACACCTTC
d_call: TRBD1
j_call: TRBJ1-2
v_call: TRBV20-1
clone_size: once